The text below deals with one TCR beta chain. In germline, CDR1 is MGHRA, CDR2 YSYEKL. V shed 3 bases and J 6 bases; nucleotides not matched to a gene: 1. CDR3 length: 14 amino acids. Per the original data handling: For nucleated cells, counts were estimated from reference gene primer amplification. Clones were sequenced by immunoSEQ multiplex PCR, and TCRdb holds only the in-frame ones, with some missing. V and J calls and clone size are those listed in that table; D and trimming were worked out from the DNA. The sample includes roughly 250,000 clones, around 90% of them seen just once. This sample is drawn from a study of blood T cell repertoires in COVID-19.

This TCR derives from a woman in her forties or fifties who had recovered from COVID-19. The sample taken for sequencing was PBMCs or T cells enriched from blood (not recorded which). The chain carries TRBV4-1 and TRBJ2-1; 11 bases align to TRBD2. The CDR3 here is CASSHSGRGNEQFF. DNA of the CDR3: TGCGCCAGCAGCCATAGCGGGAGGGGCAATGAGCAGTTCTTC.